This TCR beta chain was sequenced during a study of human T cells and chemical hapten exposure. Whole-study results and caveats: Since the donors had alopecia, their immune response may not be the same as that of healthy people. The number of TCRs above 1 in 1000 frequency did not change after DPC sensitization. Versus controls, expanded TCRs had significantly more large CDR3 similarity clusters.

The CDR3 is made up of 14 amino acids. Unmatched junction bases numbered 9, after V lost 10 bases and J lost 7 bases. CDR1 and CDR2 (germline): SGHAT, FQNNGV. Time point meaning: pre-sensitization, week 0. Treatment of the sample: therapeutic diphenylcyclopropenone sensitization with weekly scalp DPC. The study enrolled 18 to 70-year-old alopecia patients suitable for DPC. This clonotype was seen many times. Its specificity is not known. TCRdb passed the RACE reads through MiXCR, listing each CDR3 protein once. The top ten clones hold roughly 5.7% of a sample with roughly 40,000 distinct CDR3 sequences, 9.5% to 15% of them seen once.

The receptor's source is a woman in her thirties with alopecia areata. Some clones in this sample may be carry-over from other donors' samples. The sequenced sample was whole blood, obtained in connection with sensitization to the hapten diphenylcyclopropenone (DPC). The V and J genes are TRBV11-2 and TRBJ2-1; TRBD2 aligns across 11 bases. The CDR3 loop is CAILAGGPENEQFF. In DNA, the CDR3 is TGTGCCATCTTAGCGGGAGGGCCGGAAAATGAGCAGTTCTTC.